This T cell receptor (beta chain) was captured in a study of blood T cell repertoires in COVID-19. Overall study context: From T cells, B-cell-depleted T cells, or PBMCs came the material, which was cDNA or gDNA.

Patients at the Seattle site were enrolled during active infection and followed longitudinally. Assay used: immunoSEQ multiplex PCR; TCRdb lists only in-frame clones, some missing. This table has over 150,000 clones, around nine tenths appearing once. V was pared by 4 bases and J by 7 bases, with 32 bases between. Germline values: CDR1 SNHLY, CDR2 FYNNEI. This CDR3 comprises 20 residues. This TCR was sampled from a man aged 50 to 60 with COVID-19, enrolled during active disease. J is TRBJ2-1 and V is TRBV2; D perhaps matches TRBD2 (6 bases). Sequencing was performed on peripheral blood. The CDR3 DNA is TGTGCCAGCAGTGTCGCCCTCAGGGATGCTAGCGCTCCTGTGAGGAATGAGCAGTTCTTC. It translates to CASSVALRDASAPVRNEQFF.